This entry lists 18 T cell receptor beta chains sequenced from one sample in a study of identical twins. One entry per CDR3 protein, called by TCRdb with MiXCR from the 5' RACE reads. The sample holds over 200,000 distinct CDR3 sequences, approximately 10% seen once. Sequenced sample: memory T cells sorted from blood. The origin of the receptors is a man aged 45-65 years in good health.

Ten or more counts support this clonotype. This chain connects TRBV20-1 to TRBJ2-7; a possible D gene is TRBD1 (5 bases). Germline-derived CDR1 and CDR2 are DFQATT and SNEGSKA (reference sequence). CDR3 length: 14 residues. V gave up 6 bases and J gave up 2 bases, with 17 bases separating them. The CDR3 region is CSAVKQVPTYEQYF. DNA for the CDR3: TGCAGTGCCGTAAAACAGGTACCCACCTACGAGCAGTACTTC.

This clonotype was recorded at least ten times. The rearrangement joins TRBV29-1 to TRBJ1-2, with D possibly TRBD1 on 6 matching bases. This CDR3 has 12 amino acids. The V gene lost 3 bases and the J gene lost 4 bases, with 9 bases spanning the gap. Germline V gene lookup returns CDR1 SQVTM and CDR2 ANQGSEA. In DNA form, the CDR3 reads TGCAGCGTTGAGGGGGCAGGCTATGGCTACACCTTC. Amino acid sequence: CSVEGAGYGYTF.

Ten or more counts support this clonotype. The chain is built from TRBV5-1 and TRBJ2-3, with D possibly matching TRBD2 (6 bases). Germline V lookup: CDR1 SGHRS, CDR2 YFSETQ. The V gene lost 6 bases and the J gene lost 5 bases, with 16 bases spanning the gap. This CDR3 region has 14 residues. CDR3 sequence reads: CASTTGGGRDTQYF. The DNA for the CDR3 is TGCGCCAGCACCACCGGGGGAGGAAGAGATACGCAGTATTTT.

The table lists this clonotype with many counts. The chain links TRBV20-1 to TRBJ1-2, with 8 bases aligning to TRBD1. The V gene end was trimmed by 3 bases and the J gene end by 4 bases; junction bases not matched to a gene: 7. The CDR3 spans 14 residues. CDR1 DFQATT and CDR2 SNEGSKA come from the germline V gene (reference sequence). The CDR3 is CSASGDRGTYGYTF. CDR3 DNA sequence: TGCAGTGCTAGTGGTGACAGGGGTACCTATGGCTACACCTTC.

This clonotype was recorded many times. The chain couples TRBV25-1 to TRBJ1-3; D gene unclear. This CDR3 contains 15 residues. Germline CDR1 and CDR2: MGHDK and SYGVNS. V lost 4 bases and J 0 bases, leaving 10 bases between the germline ends. The DNA for the CDR3 is TGTGCCAGCAGTGGCAATCATCGCTCTGGAAACACCATATATTTT. It translates to CASSGNHRSGNTIYF.

This clonotype was counted at least ten times. The J gene is TRBJ2-5, the V gene TRBV5-1; 9 nucleotides agree with TRBD1. Trimming took 1 base from V and 2 from J; bases not matched to a gene: 9. The CDR3 length is 17 residues. Per the germline V gene, CDR1 is SGHRS and CDR2 is YFSETQ. The chain's CDR3 is CASSLTGQGRRQETQYF. DNA for the CDR3: TGCGCCAGCAGCTTGACGGGACAGGGCCGGCGGCAAGAGACCCAGTACTTC.

This clonotype was observed many times. This chain's CDR3 is CASSPRGWADGELFF. CDR3 DNA: TGTGCCAGCAGCCCCAGAGGGTGGGCCGACGGGGAGCTGTTTTTT. The V call is TRBV9, the J call TRBJ2-2; perhaps TRBD2 as D (5 bases). V was pared by 4 bases and J by 7 bases, with 17 bases between. Germline V gene lookup returns CDR1 SGDLS and CDR2 YYNGEE. The CDR3 length is 15 residues.

The chain's CDR3 is CSARAGGARDTEAFF. The CDR3 DNA is TGCAGTGCTAGAGCCGGGGGGGCCAGGGACACTGAAGCTTTCTTT. The chain has TRBV20-1 and TRBJ1-1, with D possibly matching TRBD1 (6 bases). CDR1 and CDR2 from the germline V gene are DFQATT and SNEGSKA (reference sequence). V lost 1 base and J lost 3, with 15 bases in between. The CDR3 is 15 amino acids.

Ten or more counts support this clonotype. The chain combines TRBV7-3 with TRBJ2-3; D uncertain. V lost 5 bases and J lost 3, with 9 bases in between. The CDR3 runs 13 residues. The germline V gene has CDR1 SGHTA and CDR2 FQGTGA. CDR3 coding DNA: TGTGCCAGCAGCCTTGGACCTACAGATACGCAGTATTTT. Its protein is CASSLGPTDTQYF.

The chain combines TRBV20-1 with TRBJ2-2, with TRBD1 matching over 9 bases. CDR1 and CDR2 (germline): DFQATT, SNEGSKA (reference sequence). The CDR3 loop spans 19 amino acids. Losses at the gene ends were 6 bases for V and 7 bases for J; bases not matched to a gene: 24. The CDR3 DNA is TGCAGTGCCGTATTGAGCCGTGGGGGGTCAGGACAGGGGATCGGGGAGCTGTTTTTT. It translates to CSAVLSRGGSGQGIGELFF.

The table lists this clonotype with a few counts. V and J are TRBV27 and TRBJ1-6; 7 nucleotides line up with TRBD1. The CDR3 extends over 13 amino acids. The trim removed 5 bases at V and 9 bases at J, leaving 4 bases unmatched. Germline lookup yields CDR1 MNHEY and CDR2 SMNVEV (reference sequence). CDR3 in DNA: TGTGCCAGCAGTCTCGACAGGGTTTCACCCCTCCACTTT. Encoded protein: CASSLDRVSPLHF.

The chain joins TRBV7-9 to TRBJ1-2; D perhaps matches TRBD1 (5 bases). Trimming left V 4 bases short and J 5 bases short, with 17 bases between. CDR3 length equals 15 residues. Per the germline V gene, CDR1 is SEHNR and CDR2 is FQNEAQ (reference sequence). The CDR3 sequence is CASSSAARGGYGYTF. CDR3 DNA sequence: TGTGCCAGCAGCTCAGCTGCTCGGGGGGGGTATGGCTACACCTTC.

This clonotype was detected many times. This chain connects TRBV7-9 to TRBJ2-5; D not certain. V lost 1 base and J 6 bases, leaving 6 bases between the germline ends. The germline gives CDR1 SEHNR, CDR2 FQNEAQ (reference sequence). The CDR3 runs to 12 residues. The CDR3 spells CASSLDRKTQYF. In DNA, the CDR3 is TGTGCCAGCAGCTTAGATCGGAAGACCCAGTACTTC.

The chain links TRBV5-1 to TRBJ2-5, with D possibly being TRBD2 (6 bases). The ends were cut back, 5 bases at V and 2 bases at J, with 13 bases in the middle. The CDR3 has 14 amino acids. CDR1 SGHRS and CDR2 YFSETQ come from the germline V gene. CDR3 loop: CASRIGREQETQYF. The CDR3 coding sequence is TGCGCCAGCAGGATAGGGCGGGAACAAGAGACCCAGTACTTC.

The table lists this clonotype with many counts. The J gene is TRBJ2-1, the V gene TRBV29-1; 13 nucleotides line up with TRBD2. V gave up 7 bases and J gave up 3 bases; unmatched junction bases: 9. The CDR3 covers 16 residues. In germline, CDR1 is SQVTM, CDR2 ANQGSEA. The DNA for the CDR3 is TGCAGCGCCCAAGGGACTAGCGGGAAGGGCTACAATGAGCAGTTCTTC. It translates to CSAQGTSGKGYNEQFF.

This clonotype was seen repeatedly, ten times or more. V and J are TRBV5-1 and TRBJ1-1, with 8 bases aligning to TRBD1. The CDR3 extends over 15 amino acids. With 3 bases clipped from V and 2 bases from J, the junction kept 6 bases outside the gene matches. Germline CDR1 and CDR2: SGHRS and YFSETQ. The CDR3 loop is CASSWTGSDNTEAFF. CDR3 bases: TGCGCCAGCAGCTGGACAGGGAGTGATAACACTGAAGCTTTCTTT.

The chain recombines TRBV7-9 with TRBJ2-3; D not resolved. CDR3 length equals 11 residues. Germline V CDR1 and CDR2: SEHNR, FQNEAQ (reference sequence). V lost 11 bases to trimming and J lost 5 bases, with 11 bases between them. The CDR3 loop reads CAVPNGDTQYF. CDR3 in DNA: TGTGCCGTTCCTAACGGAGATACGCAGTATTTT.

This clonotype has at least ten counts. The rearrangement uses TRBV3-1 and TRBJ2-5, with TRBD2 as a possible D gene (6 bases). Per germline, CDR1 LGHDT and CDR2 YNNKEL (reference sequence). Trimming pared 3 bases from V and 5 bases from J, leaving 28 bases between. The CDR3 sequence is 19 residues long. This chain's CDR3 is CASSQWDGSHWAAGETQYF. The DNA for the CDR3 is TGTGCCAGCAGCCAGTGGGACGGATCCCACTGGGCGGCGGGGGAGACCCAGTACTTC.